Each of the 29 T cell receptor beta chains below was sequenced from the same sample in a study of T cells in Graves' hyperthyroidism and ophthalmopathy. Using RNA transcripts as the source, TCR beta CDR3 regions were amplified. HTBI primers were used for first-round RT-PCR of the TCR CDR3. TCRdb fed the multiplex PCR reads into MiXCR, producing one record per CDR3 protein. This sample yields hundreds of thousands of distinct CDR3 sequences, of which 46% are seen a single time; approximately 8.2% belongs to the top ten. Material: peripheral blood or thyroid tissue (not recorded which). The receptors were gathered from a woman aged 18-29 years with Graves' hyperthyroidism.

This clonotype was seen a few times. V usage is TRBV13 and J usage is TRBJ1-1; no reliable D call. The CDR3 has 12 amino acids. Germline V gene data show CDR1 as PRHDT and CDR2 as FYEKMQ (reference sequence). Trimming pared 0 bases from V and 8 bases from J, leaving 7 bases between. Written as DNA, the CDR3 is TGTGCCAGCAGCTTAGGCCCTTTAGAAGCTTTCTTT. This sequence encodes CASSLGPLEAFF.

V and J are TRBV7-2 and TRBJ2-5; D might be TRBD1 or TRBD2, each matching 5 bases. The DNA matches TRBJ2-1 better at its end, which makes the J call doubtful. CDR3 length: 12 amino acids. Germline-derived CDR1 and CDR2 are SGHTA and FQGNSA. Here the CDR3 DNA reads TGTGCCAGCAGCTTAGCGGGGACGGAGCAGTTCTTC. This encodes CASSLAGTEQFF.

This clonotype was recorded a few times. This clone may be a read error of a much larger clone one base away. The chain combines TRBV2 with TRBJ1-2, with a weak D call TRBD1 (5 bases). Germline CDR1 SNHLY, CDR2 FYNNEI. With 3 bases removed from V and 6 bases from J, the gap between germline ends came to 11 bases. This CDR3 contains 13 residues. CDR3 nucleotides: TGTGCCAGCAGTGATTCGATGACAGATGGCTACACCTTC. Protein sequence: CASSDSMTDGYTF.

This clonotype was counted between two and nine times. In DNA form, the CDR3 reads TGTGCCAGCAGCGACGGGGAGACCCAGTACTTC. It encodes CASSDGETQYF. This chain connects TRBV9 to TRBJ2-5; D uncertain. In germline, CDR1 is SGDLS, CDR2 YYNGEE. Trimming shortened V by 3 bases and J by 5 bases, and 5 bases separated the two germline ends. The CDR3 is 11 amino acids.

The rearrangement joins TRBV29-1 to TRBJ2-7; 9 nucleotides match TRBD2. V lost 4 bases to trimming and J lost 3 bases; unmatched junction nucleotides: 4. This CDR3 spans 13 amino acids. The germline V gene encodes CDR1 SQVTM and CDR2 ANQGSEA. Here the CDR3 DNA reads TGCAGCGTTGGTCTAGCGGGATTCTACGAGCAGTACTTC. It translates to CSVGLAGFYEQYF.

The chain carries TRBV9 and TRBJ2-7, with 7 bases aligning to TRBD1. Germline V gene lookup returns CDR1 SGDLS and CDR2 YYNGEE. The CDR3 consists of 16 residues. V lost 5 bases to trimming and J lost 0 bases; unmatched junction nucleotides: 11. CDR3 DNA: TGTGCCAGCAGAACGAACCGGGACAGCCGCTCCTACGAGCAGTACTTC. Its translation is CASRTNRDSRSYEQYF.

This clonotype appeared a single time. CDR3 protein: CASSYSRFAATNEKLFF. The CDR3 region has the DNA TGTGCCAGCAGTTACTCGAGATTCGCGGCAACTAATGAAAAACTGTTTTTT. This chain links TRBV7-9 with TRBJ1-4; D is ambiguous. V was cut by 6 bases and J by 0 bases, with 17 bases left in between. Germline CDR1 and CDR2: SEHNR and FQNEAQ (reference sequence). CDR3 length: 17 residues.

The V call is TRBV5-1, the J call TRBJ2-7; no clear D. The CDR3 runs 13 residues. The V end was cut by 1 base, the J end by 2 bases, with 7 bases between. Per germline, CDR1 SGHRS and CDR2 YFSETQ. The CDR3 sequence is CASSLNQAYEQYF. As DNA, the CDR3 is TGCGCCAGCAGCTTGAACCAGGCCTACGAGCAGTACTTC.

CDR3 protein: CSCPFGSSNQPQHF. The CDR3 coding sequence is TGCAGTTGCCCCTTCGGGTCCAGCAATCAGCCCCAGCATTTT. This chain joins TRBV20-1 and TRBJ1-5; D gene uncertain. Germline values: CDR1 DFQATT, CDR2 SNEGSKA (reference sequence). The CDR3 spans 14 residues. Trimming removed 8 bases from V and 1 base from J, with 15 bases in between.

This clonotype was seen ten or more times. V usage is TRBV29-1 and J usage is TRBJ2-2, with D unclear. This CDR3 has 12 amino acids. Germline assignment: CDR1 SQVTM and CDR2 ANQGSEA. Trimming left V 6 bases short and J 1 base short, with 6 bases between. The CDR3 nucleotides are TGCAGCGTCACGTTGAACACCGGGGAGCTGTTTTTT. Protein product: CSVTLNTGELFF.

The chain joins TRBV7-3 to TRBJ2-7; 16 nucleotides agree with TRBD2. The V and J ends lost 6 bases and 6 bases, in that order; junction bases with no gene match: 5. The germline V gene encodes CDR1 SGHTA and CDR2 FQGTGA. This CDR3 comprises 15 residues. CDR3 loop: CASSRGTSGRVEQYF. CDR3 sequence (DNA): TGTGCCAGCAGTAGGGGGACTAGCGGGAGGGTCGAGCAGTACTTC.

In this sample, this clonotype turned up many times. V gene TRBV7-9 combines with J gene TRBJ2-7; tentatively, D is TRBD1 (5 bases). The CDR3 loop spans 13 amino acids. Trimming stripped 5 bases from V and 6 bases from J, with 14 bases between. Germline V gene data show CDR1 as SEHNR and CDR2 as FQNEAQ (reference sequence). CDR3 region: CASSLDINSEQYF. The CDR3, as DNA: TGTGCCAGCAGCCTGGACATTAATTCCGAGCAGTACTTC.

CDR3 nucleotide sequence: TGTGCCAGCAGCCAAGAGTCAGGGGCGCGTTCACCCCTCCACTTT. Its translation is CASSQESGARSPLHF. The rearrangement joins TRBV25-1 to TRBJ1-6; maybe TRBD1 (6 bases). This CDR3 spans 15 amino acids. Trimming took off 6 bases at V and 9 bases at J, with 18 bases between the two ends. Germline V gives CDR1 MGHDK, CDR2 SYGVNS. The complete variable domain, with remaining parts taken from reference TRBV25-1 and TRBJ1-6, reads EADIYQTPRYLVIGTGKKITLECSQTMGHDKMYWYQQDPGMELHLIHYSYGVNSTEKGDLSSESTVSRIRTEHFPLTLESARPSHTSQYLCASSQESGARSPLHFGNGTRLTVT.

The gene calls are TRBV7-9 and TRBJ1-1; 7 positions match TRBD1. V gave up 5 bases and J gave up 1 base; unmatched junction bases: 7. The CDR3 extends over 15 amino acids. Germline CDR1 is SEHNR and CDR2 is FQNEAQ (reference sequence). The CDR3 here is CASSHDRAANTEAFF. CDR3 bases: TGTGCCAGCAGCCATGACAGGGCGGCGAACACTGAAGCTTTCTTT.

This clonotype has a count of ten or more. The chain combines TRBV19 with TRBJ1-2, with 7 nucleotides matching TRBD1. This CDR3 region has 14 residues. J lost 4 bases, V lost 5 bases, and 7 bases had no gene match. Germline V gene sequence: CDR1 LNHDA, CDR2 SQIVND (reference sequence). CDR3 in DNA: TGTGCCAGTAGTCCCCGACAGGGAACCTATGGCTACACCTTC. Translating gives CASSPRQGTYGYTF.

This clonotype occurred once. This chain connects TRBV11-2 to TRBJ2-2; 10 nucleotides match TRBD2. The CDR3 contains 20 residues. Per the germline V gene, CDR1 is SGHAT and CDR2 is FQNNGV. With 2 bases clipped from V and 8 bases from J, the junction kept 20 bases outside the gene matches. CDR3 DNA sequence: TGTGCCAGCAGCTTACGGTCCGGACTTGGGACTAGCGTCAAGCAAGGGGAGCTGTTTTTT. The encoded protein is CASSLRSGLGTSVKQGELFF.

This clonotype was observed many times. The chain has TRBV15 and TRBJ1-1, with a tentative D call TRBD1 (6 bases). V was clipped by 5 bases and J by 3 bases, with 16 bases between them. The germline gives CDR1 LNHNV, CDR2 YYDKDF (reference sequence). The CDR3 extends over 15 amino acids. As DNA, the CDR3 is TGTGCCACCAGCGGAAGACAGGTAATGGACACTGAAGCTTTCTTT. Translation gives CATSGRQVMDTEAFF.

This clonotype occurred many times. The CDR3 here is CAISESTSSGYQETQYF. CDR3 DNA sequence: TGTGCCATCAGTGAGTCGACGTCTAGCGGGTACCAAGAGACCCAGTACTTC. The genes are TRBV10-3 and TRBJ2-5; TRBD2 matches at 8 bases. The CDR3 contains 17 residues. The V gene's germline CDR1 is ENHRY and CDR2 SYGVKD. The ends lost 0 bases at V and 0 bases at J; junction bases unmatched: 6.

This clonotype has just a few counts. The V and J genes are TRBV7-9 and TRBJ2-7, with D uncertain. This CDR3 region has 14 residues. The germline V and J ends were trimmed by 3 bases and 2 bases, with 11 bases remaining between them. Per germline, CDR1 SEHNR and CDR2 FQNEAQ (reference sequence). DNA for the CDR3: TGTGCCAGCAGCTTGACGGGCCGACCCTACGAGCAGTACTTC. Amino acids: CASSLTGRPYEQYF.

To note about this clonotype: Possible read error: a much larger clone is one base away. The chain carries TRBV20-1 and TRBJ2-5; 9 nucleotides match TRBD1. The CDR3 length is 14 residues. V lost 4 bases, J lost 4 bases, and 7 bases stayed unmatched. The germline CDR1 and CDR2 sequences are DFQATT and SNEGSKA (reference sequence). The CDR3 sequence: CSANRGQGVETQYF. CDR3 nucleotide sequence: TGCAGTGCTAATCGGGGACAGGGCGTAGAGACCCAGTACTTC.

CDR3 nucleotide sequence: TGTGCCAGCAGCACCAAGCGGGAGGGACCCTACGAGCAGTACTTC. It encodes CASSTKREGPYEQYF. The rearrangement links TRBV11-2 to TRBJ2-7; 10 nucleotides align to TRBD2. The CDR3 runs to 15 residues. The germline V gene has CDR1 SGHAT and CDR2 FQNNGV. Trimming took 5 bases from V and 2 from J; bases not matched to a gene: 6. Combining the CDR3 with reference TRBV11-2 and TRBJ2-7 gives the whole variable domain EAGVAQSPRYKIIEKRQSVAFWCNPISGHATLYWYQQILGQGPKLLIQFQNNGVVDDSQLPKDRFSAERLKGVDSTLKIQPAKLEDSAVYLCASSTKREGPYEQYFGPGTRLTVT.

This clonotype was recorded only once. Since a much larger clone is just one base distant, this may be a read error. This chain links TRBV29-1 with TRBJ2-2; 12 bases are shared with TRBD2. Germline lookup yields CDR1 SQVTM and CDR2 ANQGSEA. The CDR3 loop spans 16 amino acids. The CDR3: CSVEVTSGSVNGELVF. The CDR3 DNA reads TGCAGCGTTGAGGTGACTAGCGGGAGCGTCAACGGGGAGCTGGTTTTT.

The J gene is TRBJ1-1, the V gene TRBV9; a possible D gene is TRBD1 (6 bases). The CDR3 consists of 16 residues. Germline CDR1 reads SGDLS; CDR2 reads YYNGEE. V lost 4 bases and J 4 bases, leaving 20 bases between the germline ends. As DNA, the CDR3 is TGTGCCAGCAGCCATAGAAGGGGGACGAAGGGCACTGAAGCTTTCTTT. It specifies CASSHRRGTKGTEAFF.

The chain uses TRBV2 and TRBJ1-2; 7 positions agree with TRBD1. V shed 2 bases, J shed 8 bases, and the junction held 5 bases outside the gene matches. This CDR3 spans 13 amino acids. The germline CDR1 and CDR2 sequences are SNHLY and FYNNEI. CDR3 protein: CASSESGGQGYTF. For the CDR3, the DNA is TGTGCCAGCAGTGAATCGGGGGGACAGGGCTACACCTTC.

This clonotype has a count of ten or more. An end of the junction differs from the germline gene, which may be a read error. The J gene is TRBJ1-3, the V gene TRBV29-1; D gene unclear. CDR3 length equals 13 residues. Germline CDR1 reads SQVTM; CDR2 reads ANQGSEA. CDR3 residues: CSVEGRLGNTIYF. CDR3 bases: TGCAGCGTCGAAGGCAGGCTTGGAAACACCATATATTTT.

This chain joins TRBV5-5 and TRBJ1-2; possible D gene TRBD1, 5 bases. The V end lost 0 bases, the J end lost 2 bases, and 8 bases lay between the germline ends. This CDR3 region has 14 residues. CDR1 is SGHKS and CDR2 is YYEKEE in the germline V gene (reference sequence). The CDR3 sequence: CASSLVGPNYGYTF. The CDR3 DNA reads TGTGCCAGCAGCTTGGTGGGGCCAAACTATGGCTACACCTTC.

V usage is TRBV9 and J usage is TRBJ1-1, with no clear D. This CDR3 is built from 12 residues. From germline, CDR1 is SGDLS and CDR2 YYNGEE. Trimming removed 5 bases from V and 6 bases from J, with 11 bases in between. The CDR3 is CASRGNAAEAFF. The CDR3 DNA follows: TGTGCCAGCAGAGGGAACGCAGCTGAAGCTTTCTTT.

In this sample, this clonotype turned up a few times. The genes are TRBV27 and TRBJ1-1; D is unresolved. Germline values: CDR1 MNHEY, CDR2 SMNVEV (reference sequence). The CDR3 runs to 14 residues. V lost 2 bases and J lost 3, with 10 bases in between. CDR3 amino acids: CASSLGMEDTEAFF. For the CDR3, the DNA is TGTGCCAGCAGTTTAGGAATGGAGGACACTGAAGCTTTCTTT.

This clonotype was observed at least ten times. The chain employs TRBV7-8 and TRBJ1-4, with D maybe TRBD1 (5 bases). The CDR3 sequence is 14 residues long. The germline CDR1 and CDR2 sequences are SGHVS and FQNEAQ. Trimming pared 5 bases from V and 3 bases from J, leaving 10 bases between. CDR3 residues: CASSSDRANEKLFF. For the CDR3, the DNA is TGTGCCAGCAGCAGTGACAGAGCTAATGAAAAACTGTTTTTT.